What follows are 15 T cell receptor beta chains derived from one specimen sequenced in a study of human T cells and chemical hapten exposure. Time point reported: patch test 2, 6 weeks after DPC sensitization. Indicated treatment: therapeutic diphenylcyclopropenone sensitization with weekly scalp DPC. TCRdb processed the RACE reads anew with MiXCR; each CDR3 protein has one entry. The sample records a few hundred thousand distinct CDR3 sequences, under 6.5% being singletons. Specimen: whole blood, collected in connection with sensitization to the hapten diphenylcyclopropenone (DPC). Receptor source: a woman aged 18-29 years with alopecia areata. Some clones in this sample may be carry-over from other donors' samples.

This clonotype was detected only a few times. The V and J genes are TRBV6-5 and TRBJ2-1; possibly TRBD1 for D (6 bases). The CDR3 extends over 13 amino acids. V dropped 0 bases and J dropped 12 bases, with 12 bases sitting between them. The germline gives CDR1 MNHEY, CDR2 SVGAGI. CDR3 in DNA: TGTGCCAGCAGTTACTCGTGGGGACAAGGGCAGTTCTTC. Protein: CASSYSWGQGQFF.

This chain's CDR3 is CASSLAPHSINSPLHF. For the CDR3, the DNA is TGTGCCAGCAGCTTAGCCCCGCACTCCATTAATTCACCCCTCCACTTT. V and J are TRBV7-9 and TRBJ1-6; no reliable D call. Germline V lookup: CDR1 SEHNR, CDR2 FQNEAQ (reference sequence). The CDR3 spans 16 residues. V was trimmed by 0 bases and J by 6 bases, leaving 12 bases between them.

The chain uses TRBV20-1 and TRBJ1-2; 8 nucleotides align to TRBD1. The CDR3 has 15 amino acids. Germline CDR1 DFQATT, CDR2 SNEGSKA (reference sequence). Trimming cost V 6 bases and J 5 bases; bases outside gene matches: 14. The CDR3 reads CSASPTGERRYGYTF. CDR3 sequence (DNA): TGCAGTGCCAGCCCGACAGGGGAAAGGAGGTATGGCTACACCTTC.

This clonotype was counted a few times. The chain joins TRBV24-1 to TRBJ2-1; 11 bases are shared with TRBD2. J gave up 1 base and V 5 bases, and 3 bases lay outside the gene matches. Germline V gene lookup returns CDR1 KGHDR and CDR2 SFDVKD. The CDR3 spans 16 residues. The CDR3 loop is CATSAASGGSYNEQFF. CDR3 sequence (DNA): TGTGCCACCAGTGCTGCTAGCGGGGGGTCCTACAATGAGCAGTTCTTC.

The sample holds a few counts of this clonotype. The CDR3 DNA is TGTGCCAGCAGTCGGCGGAGAATCGGGGCCCAGGGAGATACGCAGTATTTT. Its protein product is CASSRRRIGAQGDTQYF. V gene TRBV12-3 or TRBV12-4 combines with J gene TRBJ2-3; either TRBD1 or TRBD2 may supply D (5 bases each). The CDR3 totals 17 residues. V dropped 5 bases and J dropped 5 bases, with 23 bases sitting between them.

This clonotype was counted a few times. The gene calls are TRBV7-8 and TRBJ2-5, with 10 bases fitting TRBD1. The germline V gene encodes CDR1 SGHVS and CDR2 FQNEAQ. V lost 5 bases, J lost 4 bases, and 7 bases stayed unmatched. The CDR3 length is 15 residues. The CDR3 here is CASSRQGAIGETQYF. CDR3 DNA: TGTGCCAGCAGCCGACAGGGGGCTATCGGAGAGACCCAGTACTTC.

Turning to this clonotype: The junction departs from germline at one end; a sequencing error may be responsible. The chain couples TRBV24-1 to TRBJ2-7; no reliable D call. Looked up from germline, CDR1 is KGHDR and CDR2 is SFDVKD. The CDR3 length is 12 residues. Here the CDR3 reads CATSDYSHEQYF. The CDR3 DNA is TGTGCCACCAGTGATTACTCCCACGAGCAGTACTTC.

The chain recombines TRBV5-6 with TRBJ2-1; D gene uncertain. This CDR3 contains 14 residues. V was shortened by 4 bases and J by 5 bases, with 13 bases between the two germline ends. Germline values: CDR1 SGHDT, CDR2 YYEEEE. This CDR3 reads CASSHPSQDNEQFF. The CDR3 nucleotides read TGTGCCAGCAGCCACCCGTCCCAGGACAATGAGCAGTTCTTC.

The CDR3 here is CASSQFSMNTGELFF. The CDR3 nucleotides read TGTGCCAGCAGCCAGTTTTCTATGAACACCGGGGAGCTGTTTTTT. The chain is built from TRBV3-1 and TRBJ2-2; D gene unclear. The germline V gene encodes CDR1 LGHDT and CDR2 YNNKEL (reference sequence). The V and J ends lost 3 bases and 1 base respectively, with 9 bases between them. The CDR3 totals 15 residues.

In this sample, this clonotype turned up many times. CDR3 loop: CASSHDRQPQHF. CDR3 DNA: TGTGCCAGCAGTCACGACCGACAGCCCCAGCATTTT. This chain joins TRBV2 and TRBJ1-5; no firm D call. The CDR3 is 12 amino acids. Trimming shortened V by 5 bases and J by 7 bases, and 9 bases separated the two germline ends. In germline, CDR1 is SNHLY, CDR2 FYNNEI.

This clonotype was seen ten or more times. The chain couples TRBV6-5 to TRBJ2-2; 12 nucleotides align to TRBD2. Germline CDR1 reads MNHEY; CDR2 reads SVGAGI. The CDR3 consists of 16 residues. Losses at the gene ends were 4 bases for V and 4 bases for J; bases not matched to a gene: 4. This CDR3 is CASSLRTSGVTGELFF. DNA for the CDR3: TGTGCCAGCAGTTTAAGGACTAGCGGGGTCACCGGGGAGCTGTTTTTT.

This clonotype was observed at least ten times. This chain connects TRBV12-3 or TRBV12-4 to TRBJ1-5, with 10 nucleotides matching TRBD1. This CDR3 has 15 amino acids. Losses at the gene ends were 5 bases for V and 5 bases for J; bases not matched to a gene: 6. The CDR3 region has the DNA TGTGCCAGCAGTAATTCCGGGACAGGGGATCAGCCCCAGCATTTT. Protein: CASSNSGTGDQPQHF.

This clonotype occurred a few times. The gene calls are TRBV12-3 or TRBV12-4 and TRBJ2-6, with D hard to call. Trimming stripped 7 bases from V and 2 bases from J, with 9 bases between. The CDR3 has 14 amino acids. Here the CDR3 reads CASMRNAGANVLTF. DNA of the CDR3: TGTGCCAGCATGAGAAACGCTGGGGCCAACGTCCTGACTTTC.

The V and J genes are TRBV12-3 or TRBV12-4 and TRBJ2-7, with D tentatively TRBD1 (5 bases). This CDR3 has 12 residues. Trimming left V 2 bases short and J 6 bases short, with 8 bases between. The CDR3 region is CASSLIRAEQYF. CDR3 nucleotides: TGTGCCAGCAGTTTAATCAGGGCCGAGCAGTACTTC.

This chain connects TRBV20-1 to TRBJ1-1; D gene ambiguous. The length of the CDR3 is 13 residues. Trimming shortened V by 5 bases and J by 2 bases, and 12 bases separated the two germline ends. Per the germline V gene, CDR1 is DFQATT and CDR2 is SNEGSKA (reference sequence). This CDR3 reads CSAPEESNTEAFF. For the CDR3, the DNA is TGCAGTGCTCCGGAAGAGAGTAACACTGAAGCTTTCTTT.